What follows are 31 T cell receptor beta chains derived from one specimen sequenced in a study of Graves' ophthalmopathy and Graves' hyperthyroidism. Amplification of TCR beta CDR3 regions used RNA transcripts. Following a first-round RT-PCR that used HTBI primers, a second-round multiplex PCR was carried out. TCRdb redid the calling of the multiplex PCR reads with MiXCR, one entry per CDR3 protein. The sample shows about 590,000 distinct CDR3 sequences, less than 45% of them seen only once. The sequencing input was peripheral blood or thyroid tissue (not recorded which). The receptors were sampled from an adult man with Graves' hyperthyroidism.

The rearrangement links TRBV7-9 to TRBJ2-7, with 9 bases lining up with TRBD2. From germline, CDR1 is SEHNR and CDR2 FQNEAQ (reference sequence). This CDR3 is 16 amino acids long. J was trimmed by 7 bases and V by 1 base; bases with no gene match: 11. Written as DNA, the CDR3 is TGTGCCAGCAGCTTAGGAGTAGCGGGAGCCTACAATGAGCAGTACTTC. Translation gives CASSLGVAGAYNEQYF.

The sample holds one count of this clonotype. This clone may be a read error of a much larger clone one base away. This rearrangement joins TRBV5-1 to TRBJ2-5; 8 nucleotides line up with TRBD2. This CDR3 comprises 12 residues. V lost 4 bases, J lost 9 bases, and 5 bases stayed unmatched. Per germline, CDR1 SGHRS and CDR2 YFSETQ. DNA for the CDR3: TGCGCCAGCAGCCTTACTAGCGGAGCCCAGTACTTC. Protein product: CASSLTSGAQYF.

On this clonotype itself: Without the conserved terminal phenylalanine or tryptophan, this CDR3 likely stems from a read error. The rearrangement uses TRBV5-1 and TRBJ1-1, with D unclear. Germline loops: CDR1 SGHRS, CDR2 YFSETQ. There are 15 residues in the CDR3. V was shortened by 3 bases and J by 0 bases, with 12 bases between the two germline ends. The CDR3, as DNA: TGCGCCAGCAGCTGGGGAGGCAGCCTGAACACTGAAGCTTTCCTT. Amino acid sequence: CASSWGGSLNTEAFL.

The CDR3, as DNA: TGTGCCAGCAGTTACTCGAAATTCGGGAGTGAGGCAGATACGCAGTATTTT. This codes for CASSYSKFGSEADTQYF. V and J are TRBV6-5 and TRBJ2-3, with D possibly TRBD2 on 6 matching bases. The CDR3 loop spans 17 amino acids. CDR1 MNHEY and CDR2 SVGAGI come from the germline V gene. V was pared by 0 bases and J by 4 bases, with 17 bases between.

V is TRBV6-1 and J is TRBJ2-2; the D gene is possibly TRBD1 (5 bases). With 5 bases removed from V and 0 bases from J, the gap between germline ends came to 16 bases. This CDR3 comprises 17 residues. Germline V gene data show CDR1 as MNHNS and CDR2 as SASEGT. The CDR3: CASSYGQLFANTGELFF. The CDR3 DNA follows: TGTGCCAGCAGTTACGGACAACTGTTCGCGAACACCGGGGAGCTGTTTTTT.

The V and J genes are TRBV19 and TRBJ1-1, with D unresolved. Trimming took off 11 bases at V and 1 base at J, with 29 bases between the two ends. The CDR3 sequence is 18 residues long. CDR1 is LNHDA, CDR2 SQIVND, per germline (reference sequence). CDR3 region: CAWSVQSMTFSGNTEAFF. The CDR3 DNA reads TGTGCCTGGAGTGTACAGTCCATGACTTTCTCAGGGAACACTGAAGCTTTCTTT.

This clonotype was observed a few times. This chain joins TRBV5-1 and TRBJ1-1; the match to TRBD1 covers 8 bases. Germline CDR1 is SGHRS and CDR2 is YFSETQ. CDR3 length equals 16 residues. V was pared by 4 bases and J by 4 bases, with 12 bases of the junction left unmatched. This CDR3 reads CASSARGQGLSTEAFF. In nucleotides, the CDR3 is TGCGCCAGCAGCGCCCGAGGACAGGGACTGAGCACTGAAGCTTTCTTT.

J is TRBJ1-1 and V is TRBV12-3 or TRBV12-4; 8 nucleotides agree with TRBD1. This CDR3 has 14 residues. Germline trimming cut 4 bases from V and 3 bases from J; bases unmatched to any gene: 4. The CDR3 sequence is CASSYLDRDTEAFF. The CDR3 DNA sequence: TGTGCCAGCAGTTATTTGGACAGGGACACTGAAGCTTTCTTT.

As for this clonotype: A much larger clone differs by one base, so this may be a read error. The rearrangement links TRBV5-5 to TRBJ2-7; TRBD1 or TRBD2 may be the D gene (5 bases each). The J call may be wrong; the DNA end is better matched by TRBJ2-1. Germline V gene sequence: CDR1 SGHKS, CDR2 YYEKEE (reference sequence). The CDR3 loop spans 16 amino acids. CDR3 nucleotides: TGTGCCAGCAGCTCCTCCTGGGGGATCAGCTCCTACGAGCAGTTCTTC. Translated: CASSSSWGISSYEQFF.

With respect to this clonotype: This could be a read error, since a much larger clone is one nucleotide away. The CDR3, as DNA: TGTGCCAGCAGTTTCACGGCAGGGACAGCTTTCTTT. It specifies CASSFTAGTAFF. This chain joins TRBV6-5 and TRBJ1-1; D may be TRBD1 (5 bases). Germline V lookup: CDR1 MNHEY, CDR2 SVGAGI. CDR3 length: 12 amino acids. Trimming stripped 4 bases from V and 10 bases from J, with 13 bases between.

This chain connects TRBV7-2 to TRBJ2-3, with TRBD2 matching 10 bases. The trim removed 3 bases at V and 5 bases at J, leaving 5 bases unmatched. CDR1 is SGHTA and CDR2 is FQGNSA in the germline V gene. The CDR3 loop spans 15 amino acids. The CDR3 sequence: CASSFPRTSGDTQYF. As DNA, the CDR3 is TGTGCCAGCAGCTTTCCTCGGACTAGCGGAGATACGCAGTATTTT.

The sample holds many counts of this clonotype. The V call is TRBV20-1, the J call TRBJ2-5, with TRBD2 identical over 13 bases. Per germline, CDR1 DFQATT and CDR2 SNEGSKA (reference sequence). This CDR3 is 14 amino acids long. Unmatched junction bases numbered 4, after V lost 3 bases and J lost 6 bases. CDR3 in DNA: TGCAGTGCTAGTCCGACTAGCGGGGGGAAGACCCAGTACTTC. Amino acids: CSASPTSGGKTQYF.

The chain links TRBV5-1 to TRBJ2-6, with D tentatively TRBD2 (5 bases). V was trimmed by 4 bases and J by 0 bases, leaving 20 bases between them. The germline gives CDR1 SGHRS, CDR2 YFSETQ. CDR3 length: 19 residues. The CDR3 loop reads CASSQDPGRGSSGANVLTF. DNA for the CDR3: TGCGCCAGCAGCCAAGATCCGGGCAGAGGGTCCTCTGGGGCCAACGTCCTGACTTTC. Full variable domain (outside the CDR3, taken from reference TRBV5-1 and TRBJ2-6): KAGVTQTPRYLIKTRGQQVTLSCSPISGHRSVSWYQQTPGQGLQFLFEYFSETQRNKGNFPGRFSGRQFSNSRSEMNVSTLELGDSALYLCASSQDPGRGSSGANVLTFGAGSRLTVL.

This clonotype was counted at least ten times. The chain has TRBV28 and TRBJ2-6; TRBD1 matches 8 bases. Trimming cost V 6 bases and J 0 bases; bases outside gene matches: 4. Germline V lookup: CDR1 MDHEN, CDR2 SYDVKM. The CDR3 contains 16 residues. This CDR3 is CASRDRGISGANVLTF. The CDR3, as DNA: TGTGCCAGCAGAGACAGGGGAATCTCTGGGGCCAACGTCCTGACTTTC.

This chain uses TRBV7-9 with TRBJ2-1, with TRBD2 identical over 7 bases. With 5 bases clipped from V and 3 bases from J, the junction kept 7 bases outside the gene matches. CDR3 size: 15 residues. CDR1 is SEHNR and CDR2 is FQNEAQ in the germline V gene (reference sequence). As DNA, the CDR3 is TGTGCCAGCAGCCCCCGGGGCGGGAGCTACAATGAGCAGTTCTTC. Amino acids: CASSPRGGSYNEQFF.

The rearrangement uses TRBV2 and TRBJ1-2, with a weak D call TRBD1 (6 bases). The CDR3 contains 13 residues. Trimming stripped 6 bases from V and 4 bases from J, with 12 bases between. Germline V lookup: CDR1 SNHLY, CDR2 FYNNEI. The CDR3: CASSLRGLYGYTF. The DNA for the CDR3 is TGTGCCAGCAGCCTCAGGGGACTCTATGGCTACACCTTC.

At least ten counts were recorded for this clonotype. This chain uses TRBV12-3 or TRBV12-4 with TRBJ2-5; 8 bases fit TRBD1. The V and J ends lost 4 bases and 4 bases, in that order; junction bases with no gene match: 2. The CDR3 contains 13 residues. In DNA, the CDR3 is TGTGCCAGCAGTTGGACAGGGTCAGAGACCCAGTACTTC. The encoded protein is CASSWTGSETQYF.

There are many counts of this clonotype. The chain links TRBV7-2 to TRBJ1-2, with D hard to call. V lost 4 bases to trimming and J lost 2 bases, with 11 bases between them. The CDR3 runs to 14 residues. Per the germline V gene, CDR1 is SGHTA and CDR2 is FQGNSA. The CDR3: CASSSGNSNYGYTF. Written as DNA, the CDR3 is TGTGCCAGCAGCTCGGGGAACTCGAACTATGGCTACACCTTC.

The chain is built from TRBV24-1 and TRBJ2-1; 8 bases agree with TRBD1. The CDR3 extends over 15 amino acids. The ends lost 8 bases at V and 5 bases at J; junction bases unmatched: 10. Germline V gene lookup returns CDR1 KGHDR and CDR2 SFDVKD. CDR3 amino acids: CATKGPGQAHNEQFF. The CDR3 DNA sequence: TGTGCCACCAAGGGACCGGGACAGGCCCACAATGAGCAGTTCTTC.

This sequence joins TRBV25-1 and TRBJ2-7, with 8 positions matching TRBD1. The germline V gene has CDR1 MGHDK and CDR2 SYGVNS. CDR3 size: 14 residues. The trim removed 3 bases at V and 2 bases at J, leaving 3 bases unmatched. CDR3 sequence (DNA): TGTGCCAGCAGTGATCCGACAGGGGCCTACGAGCAGTACTTC. It translates to CASSDPTGAYEQYF.

This clonotype has at least ten counts. The chain combines TRBV2 with TRBJ2-5, with D possibly called TRBD1 or TRBD2 (5 bases each). The V gene's germline CDR1 is SNHLY and CDR2 FYNNEI. V was cut by 3 bases and J by 7 bases, with 9 bases left in between. This CDR3 contains 12 residues. The CDR3 region is CASSDWGRTQYF. Here the CDR3 DNA reads TGTGCCAGCAGTGACTGGGGGAGGACCCAGTACTTC.

The chain carries TRBV7-9 and TRBJ2-7, with 8 bases that match TRBD1. Germline CDR1 is SEHNR and CDR2 is FQNEAQ (reference sequence). This CDR3 has 16 residues. J was trimmed by 3 bases and V by 5 bases; bases with no gene match: 12. CDR3 DNA sequence: TGTGCCAGCAGCACGAAACCCGGGACAGGAGTCTACGAGCAGTACTTC. The encoded protein is CASSTKPGTGVYEQYF.

This clonotype was picked up a small number of times. The chain uses TRBV20-1 and TRBJ1-1; tentatively, D is TRBD1 (5 bases). There are 15 residues in the CDR3. V lost 6 bases and J 2 bases, leaving 19 bases between the germline ends. Germline-derived CDR1 and CDR2 are DFQATT and SNEGSKA (reference sequence). The CDR3 nucleotides read TGCAGTGCCAGGGACTCCATGGGGTATAACACTGAAGCTTTCTTT. Translated, it gives CSARDSMGYNTEAFF.

This clonotype was seen repeatedly, ten times or more. The chain is built from TRBV5-6 and TRBJ2-2; no reliable D call. This CDR3 spans 13 amino acids. Trimming took off 5 bases at V and 0 bases at J, with 5 bases between the two ends. Looked up from germline, CDR1 is SGHDT and CDR2 is YYEEEE. The CDR3 DNA follows: TGTGCCAGCAGACGGACGAACACCGGGGAGCTGTTTTTT. It codes for CASRRTNTGELFF. Complete variable domain (other parts from reference TRBV5-6 and TRBJ2-2): DAGVTQSPTHLIKTRGQQVTLRCSPKSGHDTVSWYQQALGQGPQFIFQYYEEEERQRGNFPDRFSGHQFPNYSSELNVNALLLGDSALYLCASRRTNTGELFFGEGSRLTVL.

The table lists this clonotype with many counts. The chain couples TRBV12-3 or TRBV12-4 to TRBJ1-5; D remains unclear. This CDR3 has 14 amino acids. Trimming left V 0 bases short and J 5 bases short, with 8 bases between. CDR3 amino acids: CASSLAGNHQPQHF. Here the CDR3 DNA reads TGTGCCAGCAGTTTAGCAGGGAACCATCAGCCCCAGCATTTT.

This clonotype was counted many times. The V and J genes are TRBV30 and TRBJ2-7, with a tentative D call TRBD2 (6 bases). CDR1 and CDR2 (germline): GTSNPN, SVGIG (reference sequence). The V end was cut by 5 bases, the J end by 6 bases, with 14 bases between. This CDR3 comprises 12 residues. CDR3 in amino acids: CAWAGTLLEQYF. The CDR3 nucleotides read TGTGCCTGGGCCGGGACTCTCCTCGAGCAGTACTTC.

This clonotype was counted ten times or more. The chain employs TRBV6-5 and TRBJ1-6; TRBD1 matches 9 bases. In germline, CDR1 is MNHEY, CDR2 SVGAGI. The CDR3 contains 15 residues. The V gene end was trimmed by 6 bases and the J gene end by 10 bases; junction bases not matched to a gene: 10. In DNA, the CDR3 is TGTGCCAGCAGCCACGAGGGACAGGGAGGGTCACCCCTCCACTTT. Encoded protein: CASSHEGQGGSPLHF.

The V and J genes are TRBV15 and TRBJ1-2, with 9 nucleotides matching TRBD1. This CDR3 is 14 amino acids long. CDR1 and CDR2 (germline): LNHNV, YYDKDF (reference sequence). Trimming took 5 bases from V and 8 from J; bases not matched to a gene: 9. The CDR3 region has the DNA TGTGCCACCAGCGGATTTGGACAGGGGCTCGGCTACACCTTC. Residues: CATSGFGQGLGYTF.

This clonotype was counted a few times. This chain uses TRBV5-1 with TRBJ1-2, with 7 bases matching TRBD1. Germline trimming cut 4 bases from V and 6 bases from J; bases unmatched to any gene: 6. Germline CDR1 and CDR2: SGHRS and YFSETQ. This CDR3 is built from 13 residues. The CDR3 DNA reads TGCGCCAGCAGCGTTCAGGGGGTGGATGGCTACACCTTC. Its translation is CASSVQGVDGYTF. The full variable domain, its missing parts supplied by reference TRBV5-1 and TRBJ1-2, is KAGVTQTPRYLIKTRGQQVTLSCSPISGHRSVSWYQQTPGQGLQFLFEYFSETQRNKGNFPGRFSGRQFSNSRSEMNVSTLELGDSALYLCASSVQGVDGYTFGSGTRLTVV.

CDR3 region: CASSVSGDRVYYGYTF. As DNA, the CDR3 is TGTGCCAGCAGCGTCTCAGGGGACAGGGTCTACTATGGCTACACCTTC. The J gene is TRBJ1-2, the V gene TRBV7-6; 9 bases map to TRBD1. Looked up from germline, CDR1 is SGHVS and CDR2 is FNYEAQ. The CDR3 consists of 16 residues. With 5 bases clipped from V and 3 bases from J, the junction kept 10 bases outside the gene matches.

The chain couples TRBV10-3 to TRBJ2-5; 8 bases line up with TRBD2. The CDR3 totals 15 residues. Germline V lookup: CDR1 ENHRY, CDR2 SYGVKD. V was clipped by 4 bases and J by 2 bases; unmatched bases: 6. CDR3 bases: TGTGCCATCAGTGGCGGACTAGCAGAACAAGAGACCCAGTACTTC. It codes for CAISGGLAEQETQYF.